These T cell receptor beta chains were read from a single sample in a study of shared clonotypes between healthy human individuals. Sequencing was performed with immunoSEQ multiplex PCR; in TCRdb, only in-frame clones are kept and a portion is missing. This sample yields fewer than 400,000 clones, of which 74% are seen a single time; around a tenth belongs to the top ten. Sequenced sample: memory CD4+ T cells sorted from blood. The source of these receptors is a man between 25 and 39 years old in good health. Both conserved end residues are part of each CDR3. The order of the fields is clone size, D gene, V gene, J gene, CDR3 protein, CDR3 DNA. The D gene is left open where the match is weak. Clone size appears in some rows only: once, few, many, or a class for an expanded clone.

NA,TRBD1,TRBV10-3,TRBJ2-3,CAIRTGGARDTQYF,TGTGCCATCAGGACAGGGGGCGCGAGAGATACGCAGTATTTT
NA,NA,TRBV7-9,TRBJ2-3,CASGQDQGTDTQYF,TGTGCCAGCGGGCAGGACCAGGGGACAGATACGCAGTATTTT
NA,NA,TRBV18,TRBJ2-5,CASSSPLGQGGETQYF,TGTGCCAGCTCATCGCCTCTCGGACAGGGAGGGGAGACCCAGTACTTC
many,TRBD1,TRBV27,TRBJ1-5,CASSSYFETGSSLICSNQPQHF,TGTGCCAGCAGTTCATATTTCGAGACAGGGTCATCCCTGATTTGTAGCAATCAGCCCCAGCATTTT
NA,NA,TRBV19,TRBJ1-5,CASSIVGGGQPQHF,TGTGCCAGTAGTATAGTTGGGGGGGGCCAGCCCCAGCATTTT
once,NA,TRBV10-3,TRBJ2-5,CAISPGVNGQETQYF,TGTGCCATTTCGCCAGGGGTGAACGGGCAAGAGACCCAGTACTTC
NA,NA,TRBV2,TRBJ1-4,CASSLTNEKLFF,TGTGCCAGCTCACTCACTAATGAAAAACTGTTTTTT
once,NA,TRBV30,TRBJ2-3,CAWSSWADTQYF,TGTGCCTGGTCATCTTGGGCAGATACGCAGTATTTT
NA,NA,TRBV6-5,TRBJ1-2,CASRTTYGYTF,TGTGCCAGCAGGACAACGTATGGCTACACCTTC
NA,NA,TRBV5-1,TRBJ1-2,CASSLDRTYGYTF,TGCGCCAGCAGCTTAGACAGGACCTATGGCTACACCTTC
NA,NA,TRBV5-5,TRBJ1-2,CATGAGPRGYTF,TGTGCCACCGGGGCAGGCCCCCGAGGATACACCTTC
NA,NA,TRBV6-1,TRBJ2-7,CASSVQVLIYEQYF,TGTGCCAGCAGTGTGCAGGTCCTAATCTACGAGCAGTACTTC
NA,TRBD2,TRBV27,TRBJ2-1,CASSRLAGHGLNEQFF,TGTGCCAGCAGTCGCTTAGCGGGACATGGCCTCAATGAGCAGTTCTTC
NA,TRBD1,TRBV7-8,TRBJ2-2,CASSSRGPRTGELFF,TGTGCCAGCAGCTCCAGGGGGCCGCGCACCGGGGAGCTGTTTTTT
NA,TRBD1,TRBV23-1,TRBJ1-5,CASGLDRGNQPQHF,TGCGCCAGCGGACTGGACAGGGGCAATCAGCCCCAGCATTTT
NA,NA,TRBV11-2,TRBJ2-7,CASSLGQVGAHEQYF,TGTGCCAGCAGCTTAGGACAGGTGGGTGCACACGAGCAGTACTTC
few,NA,TRBV19,TRBJ1-4,CASSLGTEQLNEKLFF,TGTGCCAGTAGTTTAGGGACCGAGCAACTTAATGAAAAACTGTTTTTT
NA,NA,TRBV20-1,TRBJ1-2,CSARDVYGYTF,TGCAGTGCTAGAGATGTATATGGCTACACCTTC
NA,TRBD1,TRBV2,TRBJ1-4,CATSGTGGKLFF,TGTGCCACCTCCGGGACAGGCGGAAAACTGTTTTTT
NA,NA,TRBV5-4,TRBJ1-5,CASSLGEGGGQPQHF,TGTGCCAGCAGCTTGGGAGAGGGTGGGGGTCAGCCCCAGCATTTT
NA,TRBD1,TRBV2,TRBJ1-2,CASSDPGQANYGYTF,TGTGCCAGCAGTGATCCCGGACAGGCTAACTATGGCTACACCTTC
NA,NA,TRBV10-3,TRBJ2-1,CAISGLANEQFF,TGTGCCATCAGTGGTTTGGCTAATGAGCAGTTCTTC
NA,NA,TRBV2,TRBJ2-7,CASSELLVISYEQYF,TGTGCCAGCAGTGAACTACTCGTGATCTCCTACGAGCAGTACTTC
once,NA,TRBV5-6,TRBJ2-7,CASSWPYEGSYEQYF,TGTGCCAGCAGCTGGCCGTATGAGGGCTCCTACGAGCAGTACTTC
NA,TRBD1,TRBV7-9,TRBJ1-4,CASSYPTGGANEKLFF,TGTGCCAGCAGCTACCCCACAGGGGGCGCCAATGAAAAACTGTTTTTT
NA,NA,TRBV6-6,TRBJ2-2,CASSYSVPSNTGELFF,TGTGCCAGCAGTTACTCGGTACCATCGAACACCGGGGAGCTGTTTTTT
many,NA,TRBV10-3,TRBJ2-7,CAISPDRARSYEQYF,TGTGCCATCAGTCCCGACCGCGCTCGCTCCTACGAGCAGTACTTC
once,NA,TRBV2,TRBJ2-7,CASSEVAFFYEQYF,TGTGCCAGCAGTGAAGTAGCATTCTTCTACGAGCAGTACTTC
NA,NA,TRBV27,TRBJ2-5,CASSLRLFQETQYF,TGTGCCAGCAGTTTAAGACTATTCCAAGAGACCCAGTACTTC
NA,NA,TRBV7-2,TRBJ2-3,CASREERWADTQYF,TGTGCCAGCAGGGAAGAACGTTGGGCAGATACGCAGTATTTT
NA,TRBD1,TRBV5-1,TRBJ2-3,CASNLDRAETDTQYF,TGCGCCAGCAATCTGGACAGGGCTGAAACAGATACGCAGTATTTT
NA,NA,TRBV6-4,TRBJ1-2,CASSLDKLSLYGYTF,TGTGCCAGCAGCCTGGACAAGCTCTCCCTCTATGGCTACACCTTC
NA,TRBD1,TRBV2,TRBJ1-4,CASRDRAEKLFF,TGTGCCAGCAGAGACAGGGCAGAAAAACTGTTTTTT
NA,NA,TRBV5-6,TRBJ2-2,CASSLRQDYTGELFF,TGTGCCAGCAGCTTGCGGCAGGACTACACCGGGGAGCTGTTTTTT
NA,NA,TRBV13,TRBJ2-3,CASSFLPGRVGTDTQYF,TGTGCCAGCAGCTTCTTGCCAGGGAGAGTAGGCACAGATACGCAGTATTTT
NA,TRBD1,TRBV27,TRBJ2-7,CASSPPGQGREQYF,TGTGCCAGCAGTCCGCCGGGACAGGGTCGCGAGCAGTACTTC
NA,TRBD1,TRBV14,TRBJ2-1,CASSRGGSSNEQFF,TGTGCCAGCAGCCGAGGGGGCTCATCCAATGAGCAGTTCTTC
NA,NA,TRBV27,TRBJ2-1,CASMQDLFYNEQFF,TGTGCCAGCATGCAGGACTTATTCTACAATGAGCAGTTCTTC
few,NA,TRBV7-3,TRBJ1-1,CASSLSGLNTEAFF,TGTGCCAGCAGCTTATCTGGGTTGAACACTGAAGCTTTCTTT
NA,NA,TRBV18,TRBJ2-1,CASSPSVQVGKQFF,TGTGCCAGCTCGCCGTCGGTGCAGGTAGGAAAGCAGTTCTTC
NA,TRBD1,TRBV7-6,TRBJ1-1,CASSLVSGGNTEAFF,TGTGCCAGCAGCTTAGTTTCAGGGGGGAACACTGAAGCTTTCTTT
NA,NA,TRBV14,TRBJ2-7,CASSPRQSTYEQYF,TGTGCCAGCAGCCCACGACAGAGTACCTACGAGCAGTACTTC
NA,TRBD1,TRBV27,TRBJ2-2,CASSHGTGSAGELFF,TGTGCCAGCAGCCACGGGACAGGGTCCGCCGGGGAGCTGTTTTTT
few,NA,TRBV18,TRBJ1-5,CASSLGRGQPQHF,TGTGCCAGCTCACTAGGAAGGGGTCAGCCCCAGCATTTT
NA,NA,TRBV9,TRBJ1-3,CASSPIPGSSGNTIYF,TGTGCCAGCAGCCCGATACCAGGTTCCTCTGGAAACACCATATATTTT
NA,NA,TRBV13,TRBJ2-3,CASSLGLRGLATDTQYF,TGTGCCAGCAGCTTAGGCCTTCGGGGCCTAGCGACAGATACGCAGTATTTT
NA,NA,TRBV29-1,TRBJ1-4,CSVSAYEKLFF,TGCAGCGTCTCAGCCTATGAAAAACTGTTTTTT
NA,NA,TRBV6-5,TRBJ2-4,CASSSPNIQYF,TGTGCCAGCAGTTCTCCTAACATTCAGTACTTC
NA,NA,TRBV5-1,TRBJ2-7,CASSLAPSPSYEQYF,TGCGCCAGCAGCTTGGCCCCCTCTCCAAGCTACGAGCAGTACTTC
NA,NA,TRBV19,TRBJ2-6,CASTQVWRGSGANVLTF,TGTGCCAGTACGCAAGTGTGGAGGGGCTCTGGGGCCAACGTCCTGACTTTC
NA,NA,TRBV7-8,TRBJ1-2,CASSSPPLTDLLWGYTF,TGTGCCAGCAGCTCTCCGCCTCTGACAGACCTTCTTTGGGGCTACACCTTC
NA,NA,TRBV7-9,TRBJ1-1,CASSLSQRGSNTEAFF,TGTGCCAGCAGCTTAAGTCAGAGGGGCTCGAACACTGAAGCTTTCTTT
few,TRBD1,TRBV10-3,TRBJ2-2,CAIMGQGSSGELFF,TGTGCCATCATGGGACAGGGATCGTCCGGGGAGCTGTTTTTT
NA,TRBD2,TRBV25-1,TRBJ2-3,CASSGPGLAGAADTQYF,TGTGCCAGCAGTGGCCCGGGACTAGCGGGAGCTGCAGATACGCAGTATTTT
NA,NA,TRBV5-1,TRBJ1-2,CASSLTLGYGYTF,TGCGCCAGCAGCTTGACCCTCGGCTATGGCTACACCTTC
NA,NA,TRBV10-3,TRBJ2-7,CAISPAYEQYF,TGTGCCATCAGTCCTGCCTACGAGCAGTACTTC
few,TRBD1,TRBV7-2,TRBJ1-2,CASSSATGSYYGYTF,TGTGCCAGCAGCTCAGCGACAGGGTCCTACTATGGCTACACCTTC
NA,NA,TRBV11-2,TRBJ1-2,CASSLVGGAYGYTF,TGTGCCAGCAGCTTAGTCGGGGGGGCCTATGGCTACACCTTC
NA,NA,TRBV27,TRBJ2-2,CASRRGGELFF,TGTGCCAGCAGGCGCGGCGGGGAGCTGTTTTTT